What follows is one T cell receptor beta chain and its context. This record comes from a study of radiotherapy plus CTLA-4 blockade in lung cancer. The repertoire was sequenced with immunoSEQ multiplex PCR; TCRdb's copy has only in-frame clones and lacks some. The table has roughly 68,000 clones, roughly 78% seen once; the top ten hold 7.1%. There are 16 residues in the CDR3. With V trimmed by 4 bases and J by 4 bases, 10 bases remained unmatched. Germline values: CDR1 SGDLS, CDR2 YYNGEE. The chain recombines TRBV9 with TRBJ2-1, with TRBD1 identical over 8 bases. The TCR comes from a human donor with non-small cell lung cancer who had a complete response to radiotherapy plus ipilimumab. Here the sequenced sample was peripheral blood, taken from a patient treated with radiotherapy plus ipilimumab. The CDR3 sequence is CASSRGRTGGYNEQFF. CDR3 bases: TGTGCCAGCAGCCGGGGGAGAACAGGGGGATACAATGAGCAGTTCTTC.